This paragraph covers one TCR beta chain sequence. The antigen is undetermined. Germline and genes: mouse. The read ends 4 residues early relative to the CDR3; the germline J gene fills the gap. Per the germline V gene, CDR1 is MNHDT and CDR2 is YYDKIL. V was pared by 3 bases and J by 6 bases, with 3 bases of the junction left unmatched. This CDR3 has 14 amino acids. The record originates from a study of CD8+ T cells in alopecia areata. About the study: Donor skin was harvested from approximately 6-12-month-old C3H/HeJ mice with spontaneous alopecia and grafted onto roughly 7-10-week-old female C3H/HeJ recipients. Study-level results: Between patients, shared TCR sequences were less clear than in mice. This was possibly due in part to HLA diversity in the patient population. Resident alphabeta T cells of normal skin are also sequenced in scalp samples. Lesional scalp, notably in alopecia totalis/universalis, had clonality above that of normal scalp.

RNA, once extracted, was reverse transcribed into cDNA for use as the sequencing template. Data came from immunoSEQ multiplex PCR; TCRdb stores just in-frame clones and leaves some out. The sample includes over 100,000 clones, none of them occurring once. The rearrangement uses TRBV17 and TRBJ1-4; TRBD1 aligns across 8 bases. What was sequenced was lesional skin. This TCR came from a C3H/HeJ mouse with alopecia areata. The mouse strain carries the MHC haplotype H2-k. The CDR3 bases that were read are TGTGCTAGCAGTAGCCAGGGGGCAGACGAA. It translates to CASSSQGADE. In full, the CDR3 reads CASSSQGADERLFF.